Described below is a single T cell receptor beta chain sequence and its context. Its antigen is unknown. Terminally differentiated effector memory CD45RA+ cells were excluded from the naive CD8 cells, which were CD45RO-negative and positively selected for CCR7. Donors included only healthy HIV-negative adults lacking recent acute infections or vaccinations. Sequencing was at deep level. Sequenced by immunoSEQ multiplex PCR; TCRdb stores in-frame clones only, minus some. The table includes over 2 million clones, about 94% detected once. This sample was included in a study of shared clonotypes between healthy human individuals. Points from the study as a whole: Clonotypes not shared had lower generation probabilities than those common to all four donors.

The sequencing input was naive CD8+ T cells sorted from blood. The sequence came from a man aged 18 to 35 in good health.

CDR3 residues: CASSIPGSSYGYTF. DNA for the CDR3: TGTGCCAGTAGTATTCCAGGGTCCAGCTATGGCTACACCTTC. J is TRBJ1-2 and V is TRBV19; D is perhaps TRBD1 (5 bases). The CDR3 contains 14 residues. In germline, CDR1 is LNHDA, CDR2 SQIVND (reference sequence). Between the trimmed V and J ends, which lost 3 bases and 4 bases, there was a span of 12 bases.